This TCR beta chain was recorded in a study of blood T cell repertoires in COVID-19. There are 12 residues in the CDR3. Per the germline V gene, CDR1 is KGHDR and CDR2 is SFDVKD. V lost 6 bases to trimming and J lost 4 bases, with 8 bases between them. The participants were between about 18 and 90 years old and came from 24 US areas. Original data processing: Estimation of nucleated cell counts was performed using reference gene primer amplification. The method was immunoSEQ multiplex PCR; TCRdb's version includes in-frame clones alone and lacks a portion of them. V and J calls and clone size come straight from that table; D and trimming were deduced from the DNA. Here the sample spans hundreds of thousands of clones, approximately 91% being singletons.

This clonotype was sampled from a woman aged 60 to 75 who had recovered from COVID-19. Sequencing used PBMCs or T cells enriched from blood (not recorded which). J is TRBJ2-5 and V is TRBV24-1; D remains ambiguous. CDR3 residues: CATSSFGETQYF. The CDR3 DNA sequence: TGTGCCACCAGTAGCTTTGGAGAGACCCAGTACTTC.